The present T cell receptor beta chain was sequenced within a study of CD8 T cells in Susac syndrome. General observations from the study: The study conceded that its TCR sequencing and HLA analysis involved relatively few individuals. Clonal expansion was missing from Susac syndrome CD4+ T cell repertoires.

When the RNA was reverse transcribed, random hexamers were used with an input of about 0.45 to 1 ug. Across 54 Vbeta and 13 Jbeta, TCR beta CDR3 was amplified with immunoSEQ multiplex PCR. TCRdb recomputed calls from the immunoSEQ multiplex PCR reads with MiXCR, one row per CDR3 protein. The table shows roughly 140,000 distinct CDR3 sequences, with approximately 94% occurring only once. With 0 bases clipped from V and 3 bases from J, the junction kept 9 bases outside the gene matches. The CDR3 loop spans 17 amino acids. Per germline, CDR1 SGHRS and CDR2 YFSETQ. As judged by recently defined diagnostic criteria, patients with Susac syndrome had definite or probable disease. As regards this clonotype: What it binds is not known.

Sequences were obtained from CD4+ T cells from PBMCs. The rearrangement joins TRBV5-1 to TRBJ2-7; 10 bases align to TRBD1. The source is a human donor with Susac syndrome. The CDR3 region is CASSLAQYRDRGYEQYF. For the CDR3, the DNA is TGCGCCAGCAGCTTGGCCCAATACCGGGACAGGGGCTACGAGCAGTACTTC.